The entry below gives a single TCR beta chain sequence along with its context. The antigen is undetermined. For TCR beta, libraries came from quantitative 5'-RACE with molecular barcodes. One entry per CDR3 protein, called by TCRdb with MiXCR from the 5' RACE reads. The sample consists of almost 400,000 distinct CDR3 sequences, about 20% of them appearing once. This entry comes from a study of CD8 T cells in ankylosing spondylitis. Broader study findings: Enrichment of disease-linked clones was reportedly significant in matched ankylosing spondylitis synovial fluid. Characteristic, it appeared, of ankylosing spondylitis blood was a TCR beta motif of fewer than 10 highly homologous variants. Disease-associated clonotypes exhibited CD8+ identity and were relatively infrequent in peripheral blood. Both synovial fluid and blood in reactive arthritis had previously been reported to carry some motif variants.

V shed 3 bases and J shed 0 bases, with 12 bases lying between them. This CDR3 contains 16 residues. Germline V gene lookup returns CDR1 KGHDR and CDR2 SFDVKD. The chain recombines TRBV24-1 with TRBJ2-3; no definite D call. The sequence came from a male donor with ankylosing spondylitis. Material for sequencing was blood, either unsorted or a sorted T cell fraction (not recorded which). The CDR3 protein is CATSDVGQASTDTQYF. CDR3 in DNA: TGTGCCACCAGTGATGTAGGGCAGGCGAGCACAGATACGCAGTATTTT.